This T cell receptor beta chain originates from a study of T cell responses to AZD1222 COVID-19 vaccine. Note on this clone: Its target is not known.

TCRdb keeps only in-frame clones here, not all; method: immunoSEQ multiplex PCR. The sample holds tens of thousands of clones, over 75% seen once. This CDR3 region has 13 residues. Trimming cost V 0 bases and J 4 bases, with 4 bases left between them. Germline lookup yields CDR1 SGHTA and CDR2 FQGNSA. Findings and caveats of the study: Spike was spanned by vaccine-associated CD4 TCRs, which were dominant at 160-218 and 743-854. After two AZD1222 doses, spike-specific TCR breadth and depth rose versus day 0. Unmutated regions of variants are reportedly targeted by nearly half of spike-specific TCRs. It was only after the peak T cell response that any repertoires were sampled.

The receptor comes from an adult in good health. Specimen: peripheral blood, collected on day 0 of AZD1222 vaccination. The chain is built from TRBV7-2 and TRBJ1-5; D is undetermined. This CDR3 is CASSLAINQPQHF. The CDR3 DNA reads as TGTGCCAGCAGCTTAGCCATTAATCAGCCCCAGCATTTT.